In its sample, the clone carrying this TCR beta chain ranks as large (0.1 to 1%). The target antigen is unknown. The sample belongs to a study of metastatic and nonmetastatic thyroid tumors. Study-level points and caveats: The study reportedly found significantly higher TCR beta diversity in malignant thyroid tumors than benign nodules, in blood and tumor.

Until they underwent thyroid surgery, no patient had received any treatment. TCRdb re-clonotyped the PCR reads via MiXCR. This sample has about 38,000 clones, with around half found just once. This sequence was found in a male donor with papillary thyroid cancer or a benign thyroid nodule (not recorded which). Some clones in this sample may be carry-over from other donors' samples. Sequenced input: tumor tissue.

CDR3 sequence reads: CSATWREGESGELFF. The CDR3 region has the DNA TGCAGTGCTACGTGGCGGGAGGGCGAATCCGGGGAGCTGTTTTTT. The J gene is TRBJ2-2, the V gene TRBV20-1; TRBD2 aligns across 9 bases. CDR3 length equals 15 residues. From germline, CDR1 is DFQATT and CDR2 SNEGSKA (reference sequence). Unmatched junction bases numbered 9, after V lost 4 bases and J lost 6 bases.